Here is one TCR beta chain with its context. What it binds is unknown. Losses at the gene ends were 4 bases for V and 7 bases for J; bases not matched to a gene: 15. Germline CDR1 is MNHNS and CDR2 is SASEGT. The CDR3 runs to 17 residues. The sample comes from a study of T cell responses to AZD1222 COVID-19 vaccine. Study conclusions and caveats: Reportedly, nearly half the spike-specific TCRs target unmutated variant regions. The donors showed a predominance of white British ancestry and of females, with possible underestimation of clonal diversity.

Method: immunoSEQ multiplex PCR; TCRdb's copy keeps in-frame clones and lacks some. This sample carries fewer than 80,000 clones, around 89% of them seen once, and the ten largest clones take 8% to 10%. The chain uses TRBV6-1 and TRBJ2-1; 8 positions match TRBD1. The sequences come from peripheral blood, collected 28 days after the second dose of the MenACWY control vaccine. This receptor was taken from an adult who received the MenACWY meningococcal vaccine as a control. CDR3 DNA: TGTGCCAGCAGTGTTCAAATAGGACAGGGACCGGGAAATGAGCAGTTCTTC. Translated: CASSVQIGQGPGNEQFF.